A single sample is the source of the 9 T cell receptor beta chains below, sequenced in a study of regulatory T cells in long-lasting Graves disease. Assembly of TCR beta libraries relied on iRepertoire HTBI primers together with Arm-PCR of CDR3 regions. A single record per CDR3 protein comes from TCRdb applying MiXCR to the multiplex PCR reads. The sample yields about 440,000 distinct CDR3 sequences, just under 15% seen once. Stated time point: newly diagnosed GD, antithyroid drugs for less than 3 months. Generation of the TCR library employed RNA extracted from PBMCs. This same sample was also taken into another study, of T cells in Graves' hyperthyroidism and ophthalmopathy.

Sample: peripheral blood mononuclear cells (PBMCs), taken at new diagnosis, from a patient treated with antithyroid drugs. The receptor set was obtained from a woman in her thirties with Graves disease.

This clonotype was counted many times. The J gene is TRBJ2-1, the V gene TRBV7-8, with 13 bases matching TRBD2. The V gene's germline CDR1 is SGHVS and CDR2 FQNEAQ. J lost 3 bases, V lost 1 base, and 6 bases had no gene match. The CDR3 covers 18 residues. The CDR3 DNA reads TGTGCCAGCAGCTTAGAGGATACTAGCGGGAGGGGCTACAATGAGCAGTTCTTC. Translated, it gives CASSLEDTSGRGYNEQFF.

The rearrangement joins TRBV7-6 to TRBJ2-7, with no clear D. The CDR3 loop spans 15 amino acids. The V gene's germline CDR1 is SGHVS and CDR2 FNYEAQ. V lost 2 bases, J lost 3 bases, and 14 bases lay in between. This CDR3 reads CASSLMSGRYYEQYF. The CDR3 region has the DNA TGTGCCAGCAGCTTAATGTCGGGCCGTTACTACGAGCAGTACTTC.

This chain uses TRBV5-1 with TRBJ2-6; D perhaps matches TRBD2 (6 bases). The V and J ends lost 6 bases and 2 bases respectively, with 21 bases between them. CDR1 is SGHRS and CDR2 is YFSETQ in the germline V gene. The CDR3 covers 18 residues. The DNA of the CDR3 is TGCGCCAGCACCCAATTTAGCAGGAGGGTGGCTGGGGCCAACGTCCTGACTTTC. This codes for CASTQFSRRVAGANVLTF.

The chain is built from TRBV3-1 and TRBJ2-7, with TRBD1 as a possible D gene (5 bases). Between the trimmed V and J ends, which lost 4 bases and 6 bases, there was a span of 16 bases. Germline V lookup: CDR1 LGHDT, CDR2 YNNKEL (reference sequence). This CDR3 spans 14 amino acids. The CDR3 nucleotides read TGTGCCAGCAGCCCCTTAGACAGCACCTGCGAGCAGTACTTC. Protein sequence: CASSPLDSTCEQYF.

This clonotype was observed a few times. The chain joins TRBV27 to TRBJ2-1, with unresolved D. This CDR3 spans 12 amino acids. V was cut by 2 bases and J by 10 bases, with 9 bases left in between. Per germline, CDR1 MNHEY and CDR2 SMNVEV (reference sequence). The CDR3 region is CASSLTPEEQFF. The DNA of the CDR3 is TGTGCCAGCAGTTTAACCCCCGAGGAGCAGTTCTTC.

This clonotype appeared a few times. The chain combines TRBV28 with TRBJ1-2; D is uncertain. V shed 7 bases and J shed 2 bases, with 11 bases lying between them. The CDR3 extends over 13 amino acids. Looked up from germline, CDR1 is MDHEN and CDR2 is SYDVKM. The CDR3 spells CASNPGRNYGYTF. In DNA form, the CDR3 reads TGTGCCAGCAATCCCGGGAGGAACTATGGCTACACCTTC.

In its sample, this clonotype was seen a few times. This rearrangement joins TRBV10-1 to TRBJ2-3; tentatively, D is TRBD1 (6 bases). V dropped 2 bases and J dropped 6 bases, with 15 bases sitting between them. The V gene's germline CDR1 is WNHNN and CDR2 SYGVQD (reference sequence). The CDR3 extends over 15 amino acids. The CDR3 reads CASSEGDTLLDTQYF. The CDR3, as DNA: TGCGCCAGCAGTGAGGGGGACACGCTTCTGGATACGCAGTATTTT.

This chain joins TRBV10-3 and TRBJ1-1; 7 nucleotides agree with TRBD1. This CDR3 is built from 11 residues. CDR1 is ENHRY and CDR2 is SYGVKD in the germline V gene. V lost 7 bases and J lost 8; bases outside the gene matches: 4. The CDR3 spells CAITGGSEAFF. In DNA, the CDR3 is TGTGCCATCACAGGGGGATCCGAAGCTTTCTTT.

V usage is TRBV24-1 and J usage is TRBJ1-1; no clear D. Germline V gives CDR1 KGHDR, CDR2 SFDVKD. CDR3 length equals 12 residues. Trimming pared 9 bases from V and 8 bases from J, leaving 15 bases between. The CDR3: CATAGNEPEAFF. As DNA, the CDR3 is TGTGCCACCGCGGGGAATGAACCCGAAGCTTTCTTT.